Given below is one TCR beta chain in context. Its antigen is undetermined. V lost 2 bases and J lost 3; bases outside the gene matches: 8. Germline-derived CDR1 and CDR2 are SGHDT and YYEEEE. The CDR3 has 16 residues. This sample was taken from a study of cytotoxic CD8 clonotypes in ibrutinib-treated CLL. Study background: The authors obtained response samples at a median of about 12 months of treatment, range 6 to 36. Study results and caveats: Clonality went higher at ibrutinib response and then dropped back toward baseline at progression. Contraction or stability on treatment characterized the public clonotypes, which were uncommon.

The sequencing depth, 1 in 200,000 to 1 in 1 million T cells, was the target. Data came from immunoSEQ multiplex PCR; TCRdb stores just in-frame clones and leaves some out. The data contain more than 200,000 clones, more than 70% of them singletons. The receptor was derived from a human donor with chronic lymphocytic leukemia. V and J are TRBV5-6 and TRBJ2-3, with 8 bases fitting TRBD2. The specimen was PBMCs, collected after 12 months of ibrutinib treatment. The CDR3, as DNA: TGTGCCAGCAGCTTATCAGCGGGAGTGTGGACAGATACGCAGTATTTT. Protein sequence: CASSLSAGVWTDTQYF.